This T cell receptor beta chain was sequenced in a study of T cells in Graves' hyperthyroidism and ophthalmopathy. Regarding this clonotype: The missing conserved phenylalanine or tryptophan at the end of this CDR3 makes a read error likely.

This CDR3 region has 17 residues. Per the germline V gene, CDR1 is LNHDA and CDR2 is SQIVND (reference sequence). V gave up 4 bases and J gave up 1 base; unmatched junction bases: 8. The source material, RNA transcripts, was used to amplify TCR beta CDR3 regions. Carried out on the TCR CDR3, a first-round RT-PCR used the HTBI primer set. Via MiXCR, TCRdb re-called the multiplex PCR reads, giving one row per CDR3 protein. The table lists fewer than 650,000 distinct CDR3 sequences, 12% to 15% of them singletons, with less than 9% in the top ten. The chain has TRBV19 and TRBJ2-1; TRBD2 matches 9 bases. The TCR sequence derives from a young woman with Graves' ophthalmopathy. Sequencing used blood. The CDR3 DNA reads as TGTGCCAGTAGTAGACTAGCGGAGACGTGGTCCTACAATGAGCAGTTCCTC. It translates to CASSRLAETWSYNEQFL.